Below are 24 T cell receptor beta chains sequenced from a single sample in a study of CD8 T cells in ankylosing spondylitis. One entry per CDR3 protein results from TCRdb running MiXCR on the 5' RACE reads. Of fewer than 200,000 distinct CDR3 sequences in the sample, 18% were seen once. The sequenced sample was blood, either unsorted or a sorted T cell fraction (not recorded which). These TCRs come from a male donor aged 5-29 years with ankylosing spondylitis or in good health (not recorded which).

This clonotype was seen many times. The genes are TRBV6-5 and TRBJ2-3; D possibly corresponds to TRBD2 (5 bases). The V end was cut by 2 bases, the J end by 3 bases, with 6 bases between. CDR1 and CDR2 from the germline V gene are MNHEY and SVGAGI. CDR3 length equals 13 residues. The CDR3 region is CASSYTGTDTQYF. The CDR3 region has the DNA TGTGCCAGCAGTTACACGGGAACAGATACGCAGTATTTT.

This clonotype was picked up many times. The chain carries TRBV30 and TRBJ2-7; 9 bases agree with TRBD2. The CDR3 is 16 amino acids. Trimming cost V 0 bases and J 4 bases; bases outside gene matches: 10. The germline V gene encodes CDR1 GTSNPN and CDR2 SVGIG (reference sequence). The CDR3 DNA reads TGTGCCTGGAGTGTAATCGAAGCGGGAGGCACTTACGAGCAGTACGTC. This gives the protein CAWSVIEAGGTYEQYV.

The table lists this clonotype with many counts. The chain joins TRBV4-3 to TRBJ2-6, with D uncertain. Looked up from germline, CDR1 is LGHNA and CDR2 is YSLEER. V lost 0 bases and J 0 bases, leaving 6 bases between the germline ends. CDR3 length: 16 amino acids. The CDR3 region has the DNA TGCGCCAGCAGCCAAGAAACCGGCTCTGGGGCCAACGTCCTGACTTTC. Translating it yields CASSQETGSGANVLTF.

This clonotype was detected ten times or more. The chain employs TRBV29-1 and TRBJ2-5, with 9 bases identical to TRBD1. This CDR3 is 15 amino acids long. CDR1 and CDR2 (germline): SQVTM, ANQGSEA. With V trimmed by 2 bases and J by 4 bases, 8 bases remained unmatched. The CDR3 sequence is CSVESTGGVRETQYF. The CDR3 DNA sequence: TGCAGCGTTGAATCGACAGGGGGAGTGAGAGAGACCCAGTACTTC.

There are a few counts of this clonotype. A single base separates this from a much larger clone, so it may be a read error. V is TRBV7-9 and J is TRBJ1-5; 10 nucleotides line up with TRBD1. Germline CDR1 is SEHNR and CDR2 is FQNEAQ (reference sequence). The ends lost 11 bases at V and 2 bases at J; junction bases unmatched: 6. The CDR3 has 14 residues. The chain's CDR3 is CASRGTGGNQPQHF. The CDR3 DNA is TGTGCCTCCCGGGGGACAGGGGGCAATCAGCCCCAGCATTTT.

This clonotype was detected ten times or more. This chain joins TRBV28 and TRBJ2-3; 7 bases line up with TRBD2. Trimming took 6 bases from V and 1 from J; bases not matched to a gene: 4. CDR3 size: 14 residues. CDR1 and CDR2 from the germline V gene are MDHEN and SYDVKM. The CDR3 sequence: CASRGGSRTDTQYF. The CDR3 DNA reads TGTGCCAGCAGGGGCGGGAGCCGCACAGATACGCAGTATTTT.

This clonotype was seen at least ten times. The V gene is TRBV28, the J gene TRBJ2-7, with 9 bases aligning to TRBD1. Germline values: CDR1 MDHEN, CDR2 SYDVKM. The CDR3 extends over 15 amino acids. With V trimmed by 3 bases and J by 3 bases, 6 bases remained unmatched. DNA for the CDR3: TGTGCCAGCAGTTTTTACGCGGGACAGGGCTACGAGCAGTACTTC. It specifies CASSFYAGQGYEQYF.

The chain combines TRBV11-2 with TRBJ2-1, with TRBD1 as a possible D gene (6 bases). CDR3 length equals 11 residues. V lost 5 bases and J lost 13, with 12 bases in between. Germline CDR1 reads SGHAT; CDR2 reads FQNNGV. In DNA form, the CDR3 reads TGTGCCAGCAGCGTAAGGACAGTTCAGTTCTTC. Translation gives CASSVRTVQFF. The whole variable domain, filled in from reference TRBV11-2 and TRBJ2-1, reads EAGVAQSPRYKIIEKRQSVAFWCNPISGHATLYWYQQILGQGPKLLIQFQNNGVVDDSQLPKDRFSAERLKGVDSTLKIQPAKLEDSAVYLCASSVRTVQFFGPGTRLTVL.

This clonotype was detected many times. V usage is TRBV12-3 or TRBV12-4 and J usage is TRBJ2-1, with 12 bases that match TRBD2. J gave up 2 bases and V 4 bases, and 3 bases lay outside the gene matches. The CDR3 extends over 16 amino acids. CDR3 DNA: TGTGCCAGCAGTTCCCGGACTAGCGGGGCCTACAATGAGCAGTTCTTC. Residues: CASSSRTSGAYNEQFF.

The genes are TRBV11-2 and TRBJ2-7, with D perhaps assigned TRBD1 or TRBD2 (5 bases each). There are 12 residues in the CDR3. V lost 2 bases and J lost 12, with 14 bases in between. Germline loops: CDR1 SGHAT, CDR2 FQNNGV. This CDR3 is CASSLYTGATYV. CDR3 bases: TGTGCCAGCAGCTTATACACCGGGGCGACGTACGTC.

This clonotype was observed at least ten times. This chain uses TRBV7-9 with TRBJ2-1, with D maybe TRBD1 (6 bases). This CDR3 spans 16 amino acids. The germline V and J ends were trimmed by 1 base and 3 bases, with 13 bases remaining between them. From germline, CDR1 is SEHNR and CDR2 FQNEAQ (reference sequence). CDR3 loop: CASSLGRQELYNEQFF. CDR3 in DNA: TGTGCCAGCAGCTTAGGGAGACAGGAGCTCTACAATGAGCAGTTCTTC.

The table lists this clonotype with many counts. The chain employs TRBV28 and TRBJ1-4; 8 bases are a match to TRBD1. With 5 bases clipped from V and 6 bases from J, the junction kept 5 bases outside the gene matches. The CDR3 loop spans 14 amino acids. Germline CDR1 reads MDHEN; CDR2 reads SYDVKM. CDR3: CASSKQGGDEKLFF. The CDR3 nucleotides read TGTGCCAGCAGTAAACAGGGGGGGGATGAAAAACTGTTTTTT.

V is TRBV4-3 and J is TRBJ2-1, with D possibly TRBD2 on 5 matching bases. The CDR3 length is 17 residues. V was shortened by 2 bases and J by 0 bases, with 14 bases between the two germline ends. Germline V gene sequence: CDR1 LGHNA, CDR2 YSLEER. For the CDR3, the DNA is TGCGCCAGCAGCCAAACTAGTGTACTTAGCTCCTACAATGAGCAGTTCTTC. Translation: CASSQTSVLSSYNEQFF.

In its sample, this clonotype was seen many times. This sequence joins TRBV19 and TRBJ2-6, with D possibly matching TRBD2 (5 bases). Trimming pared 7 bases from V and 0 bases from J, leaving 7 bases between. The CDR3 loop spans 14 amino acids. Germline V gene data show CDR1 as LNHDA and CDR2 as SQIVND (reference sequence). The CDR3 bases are TGTGCCAGTAAGGAGGACTCTGGGGCCAACGTCCTGACTTTC. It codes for CASKEDSGANVLTF.

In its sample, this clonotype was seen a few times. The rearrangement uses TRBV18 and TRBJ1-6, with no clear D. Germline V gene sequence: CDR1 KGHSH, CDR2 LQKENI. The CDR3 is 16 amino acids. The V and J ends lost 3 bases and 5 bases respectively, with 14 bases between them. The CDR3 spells CASSPDGPLNNSPLHF. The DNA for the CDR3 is TGTGCCAGCTCACCGGACGGCCCTTTGAATAATTCACCCCTCCACTTT.

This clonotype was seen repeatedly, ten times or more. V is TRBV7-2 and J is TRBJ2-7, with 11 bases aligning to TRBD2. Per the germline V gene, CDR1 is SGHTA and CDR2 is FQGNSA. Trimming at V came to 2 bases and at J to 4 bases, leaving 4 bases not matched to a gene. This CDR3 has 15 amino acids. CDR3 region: CASSLSASGRYEQYF. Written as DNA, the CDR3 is TGTGCCAGCAGCTTATCGGCTAGCGGGAGGTACGAGCAGTACTTC.

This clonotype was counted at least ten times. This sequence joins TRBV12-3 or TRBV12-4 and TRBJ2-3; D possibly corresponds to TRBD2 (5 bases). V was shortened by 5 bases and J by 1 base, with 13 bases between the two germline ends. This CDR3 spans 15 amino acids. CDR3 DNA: TGTGCCAGCAGTCCTCCGGGTAGCGGCACAGATACGCAGTATTTT. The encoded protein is CASSPPGSGTDTQYF.

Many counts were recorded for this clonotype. The CDR3 DNA reads TGCAGTGCTAGAGAAAGAGGGAGCGGTTCGAACACCGGGGAGCTGTTTTTT. Its translation: CSARERGSGSNTGELFF. The genes are TRBV20-1 and TRBJ2-2; the D gene is possibly TRBD2 (5 bases). V was clipped by 0 bases and J by 0 bases, with 14 bases between them. The CDR3 spans 17 residues. Germline CDR1 DFQATT, CDR2 SNEGSKA (reference sequence).

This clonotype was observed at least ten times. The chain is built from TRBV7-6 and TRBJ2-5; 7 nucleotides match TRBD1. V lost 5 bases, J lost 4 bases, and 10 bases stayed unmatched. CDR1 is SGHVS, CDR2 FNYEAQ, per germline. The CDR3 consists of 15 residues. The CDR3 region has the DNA TGTGCCAGCAGCCTACGACAGGGAACACGAGAGACCCAGTACTTC. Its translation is CASSLRQGTRETQYF.

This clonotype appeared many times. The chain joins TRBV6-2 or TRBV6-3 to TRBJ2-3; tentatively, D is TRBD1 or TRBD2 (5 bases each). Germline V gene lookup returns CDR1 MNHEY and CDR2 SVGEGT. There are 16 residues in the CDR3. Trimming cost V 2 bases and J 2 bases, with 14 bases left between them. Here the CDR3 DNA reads TGTGCCAGCAGTTACATTCCGGGGCGGTACACAGATACGCAGTATTTT. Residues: CASSYIPGRYTDTQYF.

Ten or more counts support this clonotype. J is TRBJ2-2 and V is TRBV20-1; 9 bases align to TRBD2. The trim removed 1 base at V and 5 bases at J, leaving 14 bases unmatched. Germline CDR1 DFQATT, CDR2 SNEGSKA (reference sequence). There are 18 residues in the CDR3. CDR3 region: CSARGAGGPSRKTGELFF. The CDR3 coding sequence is TGCAGTGCTAGAGGGGCGGGAGGGCCTAGTAGGAAGACCGGGGAGCTGTTTTTT.

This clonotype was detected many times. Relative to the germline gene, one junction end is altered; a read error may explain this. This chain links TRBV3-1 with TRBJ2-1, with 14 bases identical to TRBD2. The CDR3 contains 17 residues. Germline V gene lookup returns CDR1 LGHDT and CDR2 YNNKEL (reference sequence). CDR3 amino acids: CASSQGGTSGSLGVGIF. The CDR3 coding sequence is TGTGCCAGCAGCCAAGGGGGGACTAGCGGGAGCCTGGGAGTCGGGATCTTC.

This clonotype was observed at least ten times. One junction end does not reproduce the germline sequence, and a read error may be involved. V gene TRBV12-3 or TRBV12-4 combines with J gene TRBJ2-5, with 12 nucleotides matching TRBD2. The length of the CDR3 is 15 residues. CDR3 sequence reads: CASSLAGGPQETQYF. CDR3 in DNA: TGTGCCAGCAGTCTAGCGGGAGGGCCTCAAGAGACCCAGTACTTC.

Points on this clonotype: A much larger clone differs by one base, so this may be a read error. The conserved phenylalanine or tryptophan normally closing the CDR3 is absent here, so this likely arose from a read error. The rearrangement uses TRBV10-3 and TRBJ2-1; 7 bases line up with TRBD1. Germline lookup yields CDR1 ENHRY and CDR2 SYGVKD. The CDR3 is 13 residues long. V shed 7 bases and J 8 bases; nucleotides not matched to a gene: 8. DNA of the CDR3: TGTGCCATCACCCGAAACCAGGGGGATGAGCAGTTCTCC. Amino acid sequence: CAITRNQGDEQFS.